This TCR beta chain was retrieved from a study of CD8 T cells in ankylosing spondylitis. Whole-study findings and limits: CD8+ by phenotype, disease-linked clones were relatively rare in peripheral blood.

Trimming took off 0 bases at V and 5 bases at J, with 5 bases between the two ends. Germline V lookup: CDR1 MGHRA, CDR2 YSYEKL. The length of the CDR3 is 13 residues. TCRdb re-called the 5' RACE reads through MiXCR, storing one row per CDR3 protein. The top ten hold around 16% of the sample, which has roughly 38,000 distinct CDR3 sequences, about a tenth seen once. This clonotype was detected many times. Its antigen is unknown. The origin of this receptor is a male donor with ankylosing spondylitis or in good health (not recorded which). V is TRBV4-1 and J is TRBJ1-3; D is uncertain. Sequences were obtained from blood, either unsorted or a sorted T cell fraction (not recorded which). The CDR3 protein is CASSQDPRNTIYF. DNA for the CDR3: TGCGCCAGCAGCCAAGATCCGAGAAACACCATATATTTT.